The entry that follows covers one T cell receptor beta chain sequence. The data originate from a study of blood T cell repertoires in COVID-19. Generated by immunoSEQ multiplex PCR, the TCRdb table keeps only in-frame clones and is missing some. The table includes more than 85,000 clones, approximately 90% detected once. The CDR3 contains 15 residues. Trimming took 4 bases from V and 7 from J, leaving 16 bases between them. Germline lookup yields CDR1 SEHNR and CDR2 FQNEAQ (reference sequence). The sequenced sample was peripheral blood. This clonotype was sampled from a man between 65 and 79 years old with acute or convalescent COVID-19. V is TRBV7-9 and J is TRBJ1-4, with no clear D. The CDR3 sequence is CASSSATWAVEKLFF. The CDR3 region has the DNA TGTGCCAGCAGCTCGGCGACGTGGGCAGTTGAAAAACTGTTTTTT.